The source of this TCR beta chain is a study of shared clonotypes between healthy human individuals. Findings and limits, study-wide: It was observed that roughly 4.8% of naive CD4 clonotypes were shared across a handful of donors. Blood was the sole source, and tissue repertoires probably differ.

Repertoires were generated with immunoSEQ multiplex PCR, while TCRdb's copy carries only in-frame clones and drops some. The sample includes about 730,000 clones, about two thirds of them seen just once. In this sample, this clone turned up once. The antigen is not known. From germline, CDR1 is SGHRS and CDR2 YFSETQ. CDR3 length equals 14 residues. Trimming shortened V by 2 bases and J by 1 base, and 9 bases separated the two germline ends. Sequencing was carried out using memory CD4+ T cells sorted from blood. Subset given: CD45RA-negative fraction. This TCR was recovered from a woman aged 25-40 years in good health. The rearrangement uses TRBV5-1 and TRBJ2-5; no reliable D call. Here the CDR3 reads CASSLTPVQETQYF. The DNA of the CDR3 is TGCGCCAGCAGCTTAACGCCAGTCCAAGAGACCCAGTACTTC.